These T cell receptor beta chains were read from a single sample in a study of T cells in Graves' hyperthyroidism and ophthalmopathy. TCRdb reprocessed the multiplex PCR reads with MiXCR, giving one entry per CDR3 protein. The sample has some 600,000 distinct CDR3 sequences, about 15% seen once. The sample taken for sequencing was blood. These receptors originate from a woman aged 25 to 39 with Graves' hyperthyroidism that later progressed to Graves' ophthalmopathy. The CDR3 runs from the conserved cysteine through the conserved F or W. Each record gives: V gene, clone size, D gene, J gene, CDR3 protein, CDR3 DNA. The D gene is left open where the match is weak. Some rows have no size entry. The others give once, few or many, or a class for an expanded clone.

TRBV30	many	NA	TRBJ2-1	CAWSHREQFF	TGTGCCTGGAGTCATCGGGAGCAGTTCTTC
TRBV5-1	many	NA	TRBJ1-5	CASSLTGGGDNQPQHF	TGCGCCAGCAGCTTGACCGGGGGAGGCGACAATCAGCCCCAGCATTTT
TRBV6-1	many	NA	TRBJ1-4	CASSEGRFATNEKLFF	TGTGCCAGCAGTGAAGGCAGGTTTGCAACTAATGAAAAACTGTTTTTT
TRBV27	many	TRBD2	TRBJ2-3	CASSLLPSGTSDTQYF	TGTGCCAGCAGTTTATTGCCTAGCGGGACTTCAGATACGCAGTATTTT
TRBV6-2/TRBV6-3	many	TRBD1	TRBJ2-3	CASSYSTLHGTGSTDTQYF	TGTGCCAGCAGTTACTCGACTCTCCACGGGACAGGGTCAACAGATACGCAGTATTTT
TRBV12-3/TRBV12-4	many	NA	TRBJ2-3	CASSLQDTQYF	TGTGCCAGCAGTTTACAAGATACGCAGTATTTT
TRBV5-1	many	TRBD2	TRBJ2-1	CASSSFVTSGTYNEQFF	TGCGCCAGCAGTTCTTTTGTCACTAGCGGCACCTACAATGAGCAGTTCTTC
TRBV27	NA	NA	TRBJ2-7	CASSPTGPYGPEQYF	TGTGCCAGCAGTCCCACAGGCCCCTACGGACCCGAGCAGTACTTC
TRBV4-1	NA	NA	TRBJ1-6	CASSQEEGGSYNSPLHF	TGCGCCAGCAGCCAAGAAGAGGGGGGTTCCTATAATTCACCCCTCCACTTT
TRBV19	NA	NA	TRBJ2-7	CASSLGGGETYEQYF	TGTGCCAGTAGTCTAGGAGGGGGAGAAACCTACGAGCAGTACTTC
TRBV30	many	NA	TRBJ1-1	CAWSVNREAFF	TGTGCCTGGAGTGTGAACCGAGAAGCTTTCTTT
TRBV2	many	TRBD1	TRBJ1-3	CASKQGNSGNTIYF	TGTGCCAGCAAACAGGGGAACTCTGGAAACACCATATATTTT
TRBV6-5	many	NA	TRBJ2-5	CASSYSAGSEETQYF	TGTGCCAGCAGTTACTCGGCAGGGTCGGAAGAGACCCAGTACTTC
TRBV11-2	many	TRBD2	TRBJ2-5	CASSLGGHSGGETQYF	TGTGCCAGCAGCTTAGGGGGCCACAGCGGGGGTGAGACCCAGTACTTC
TRBV20-1	many	TRBD2	TRBJ2-1	CSARSGLAGVDEQFF	TGCAGTGCTAGGAGTGGACTAGCGGGAGTCGATGAGCAGTTCTTC
TRBV11-2	many	NA	TRBJ1-5	CASSQQGNSNQPQHF	TGTGCCAGCAGCCAACAGGGAAATAGCAATCAGCCCCAGCATTTT
TRBV30	many	NA	TRBJ1-4	CAAGDLNEKLFF	TGTGCCGCAGGGGACCTCAATGAAAAACTGTTTTTT
TRBV6-1	few	NA	TRBJ2-7	CASRTNTESYEQYF	TGTGCCAGCAGGACGAATACAGAATCCTACGAGCAGTACTTC
TRBV20-1	NA	NA	TRBJ1-2	CSANPAGRDYGYTF	TGCAGTGCTAACCCGGCAGGGAGAGACTATGGCTACACCTTC
TRBV12-5	many	NA	TRBJ2-7	CASGSRGWARYEQYF	TGTGCTAGTGGATCCAGGGGTTGGGCCCGCTACGAGCAGTACTTC